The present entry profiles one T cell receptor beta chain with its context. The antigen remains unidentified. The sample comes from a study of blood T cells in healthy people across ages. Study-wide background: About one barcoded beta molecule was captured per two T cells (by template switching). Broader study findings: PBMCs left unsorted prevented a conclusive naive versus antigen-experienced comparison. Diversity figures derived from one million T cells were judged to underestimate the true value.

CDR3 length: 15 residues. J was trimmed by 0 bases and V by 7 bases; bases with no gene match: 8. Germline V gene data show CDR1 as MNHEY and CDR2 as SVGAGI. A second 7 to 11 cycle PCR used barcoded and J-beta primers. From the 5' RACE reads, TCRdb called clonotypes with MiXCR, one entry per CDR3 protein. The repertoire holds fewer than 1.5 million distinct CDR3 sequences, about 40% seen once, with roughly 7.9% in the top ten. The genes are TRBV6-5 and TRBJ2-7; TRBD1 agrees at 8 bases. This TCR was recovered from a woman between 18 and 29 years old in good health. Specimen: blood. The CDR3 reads CASTTRQGFSYEQYF. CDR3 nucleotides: TGTGCCAGCACCACCAGACAGGGGTTCTCCTACGAGCAGTACTTC.